Below are 11 T cell receptor beta chains sequenced from a single sample in a study of blood T cell repertoires in COVID-19. Only in-frame clones appear in the TCRdb table, and some are missing; sequencing was by immunoSEQ multiplex PCR. The sample has some 210,000 clones; approximately 80% are singletons. The sample consisted of PBMCs or T cells enriched from blood (not recorded which). The receptors here all came from a young man with acute COVID-19.

The J gene is TRBJ1-2, the V gene TRBV6-5, with TRBD1 as a possible D gene (5 bases). Trimming took off 7 bases at V and 7 bases at J, with 16 bases between the two ends. There are 13 residues in the CDR3. The germline CDR1 and CDR2 sequences are MNHEY and SVGAGI. Here the CDR3 DNA reads TGTGCCAGCAAAGTTCCTGTCGGGGGTGGCTACACCTTC. Its protein is CASKVPVGGGYTF.

The chain recombines TRBV14 with TRBJ2-3; 9 bases map to TRBD2. V shed 2 bases and J 3 bases; nucleotides not matched to a gene: 3. Looked up from germline, CDR1 is SGHDN and CDR2 is FVKESK. The CDR3 is 15 amino acids. The CDR3 loop reads CASSQRLAGTDTQYF. In DNA form, the CDR3 reads TGTGCCAGCAGCCAAAGGCTAGCGGGAACAGATACGCAGTATTTT.

The rearrangement joins TRBV5-1 to TRBJ2-6, with unresolved D. The V gene lost 4 bases and the J gene lost 4 bases, with 6 bases spanning the gap. Germline V lookup: CDR1 SGHRS, CDR2 YFSETQ. CDR3 length: 13 residues. DNA for the CDR3: TGCGCCAGCAGCGCCGAGGGGGCCAACGTCCTGACTTTC. Protein product: CASSAEGANVLTF. Supplemented by reference TRBV5-1 and TRBJ2-6, the full variable domain reads KAGVTQTPRYLIKTRGQQVTLSCSPISGHRSVSWYQQTPGQGLQFLFEYFSETQRNKGNFPGRFSGRQFSNSRSEMNVSTLELGDSALYLCASSAEGANVLTFGAGSRLTVL.

This rearrangement joins TRBV12-3 or TRBV12-4 to TRBJ1-1; 11 bases are a match to TRBD1. CDR3 size: 13 residues. The V gene end was trimmed by 6 bases and the J gene end by 11 bases; junction bases not matched to a gene: 8. The chain's CDR3 is CASSPTGDRGAFF. As DNA, the CDR3 is TGTGCCAGCAGCCCGACGGGGGACAGGGGGGCTTTCTTT.

V is TRBV27 and J is TRBJ1-4; 7 bases agree with TRBD1. Germline V gene lookup returns CDR1 MNHEY and CDR2 SMNVEV (reference sequence). The CDR3 contains 14 residues. V dropped 3 bases and J dropped 3; count of bases not matched to a gene: 1. CDR3 sequence (DNA): TGTGCCAGCAGTTTCGGACAGGCTAATGAAAAACTGTTTTTT. Translated, it gives CASSFGQANEKLFF.

The V and J genes are TRBV4-1 and TRBJ2-1, with D unclear. Deletions cut 4 bases from V and 3 bases from J, with 16 bases between. CDR1 and CDR2 from the germline V gene are MGHRA and YSYEKL. The CDR3 loop spans 16 amino acids. CDR3: CASSPLDLVVYNEQFF. DNA of the CDR3: TGCGCCAGCAGCCCCCTTGACCTAGTGGTCTACAATGAGCAGTTCTTC.

The chain employs TRBV4-1 and TRBJ2-1; 10 nucleotides align to TRBD2. The germline gives CDR1 MGHRA, CDR2 YSYEKL. CDR3 length equals 15 residues. The V gene end was trimmed by 2 bases and the J gene end by 8 bases; junction bases not matched to a gene: 6. The CDR3, as DNA: TGCGCCAGCAGCCAAACGGTAGCGGGGGGTTATGAGCAGTTCTTC. It encodes CASSQTVAGGYEQFF.

The rearrangement joins TRBV2 to TRBJ2-1; 7 nucleotides agree with TRBD2. V was clipped by 8 bases and J by 0 bases; unmatched bases: 7. The CDR3 runs to 15 residues. Germline V gene lookup returns CDR1 SNHLY and CDR2 FYNNEI. CDR3 nucleotides: TGTGCCAGCGGATCAGCGGGAAGCTCCTACAATGAGCAGTTCTTC. The encoded protein is CASGSAGSSYNEQFF.

The chain links TRBV7-9 to TRBJ2-7; 7 nucleotides align to TRBD1. Per the germline V gene, CDR1 is SEHNR and CDR2 is FQNEAQ (reference sequence). The CDR3 has 18 amino acids. V trimming: 3 bases; J trimming: 0 bases; junction bases outside the gene matches: 14. The CDR3 region is CASSFGDREVKSSYEQYF. In nucleotides, the CDR3 is TGTGCCAGCAGCTTCGGTGACAGGGAAGTCAAGTCCTCCTACGAGCAGTACTTC.

This clone showed up many times. This chain links TRBV2 with TRBJ1-2, with 9 bases fitting TRBD1. From germline, CDR1 is SNHLY and CDR2 FYNNEI. The CDR3 loop spans 16 amino acids. J lost 5 bases, V lost 7 bases, and 14 bases had no gene match. CDR3 region: CASTLPGTGSNYGYTF. For the CDR3, the DNA is TGTGCCAGCACCCTGCCAGGGACAGGGTCCAATTATGGCTACACCTTC. The variable domain in full, with the rest retrieved from reference TRBV2 and TRBJ1-2, is EPEVTQTPSHQVTQMGQEVILRCVPISNHLYFYWYRQILGQKVEFLVSFYNNEISEKSEIFDDQFSVERPDGSNFTLKIRSTKLEDSAMYFCASTLPGTGSNYGYTFGSGTRLTVV.

The chain couples TRBV27 to TRBJ1-5; no reliable D call. V lost 0 bases to trimming and J lost 5 bases, with 8 bases between them. The CDR3 is made up of 14 amino acids. The germline CDR1 and CDR2 sequences are MNHEY and SMNVEV (reference sequence). The CDR3 region has the DNA TGTGCCAGCAGTTTATCGACGGGGTATCAGCCCCAGCATTTT. This codes for CASSLSTGYQPQHF.